This TCR beta chain emerged from a study of regulatory T cells in long-lasting Graves disease. Study in general: Over-5-year antithyroid drug use with positive TSH receptor antibodies defined persistent Graves' disease in the study. Findings and caveats of the study: Blood alone, not thyroid tissue, was studied. Persistent disease was associated with favored TRBV28 usage and with favored use of TRBJ1-2 and TRBJ2-5. Among persistent patients, a larger number of public clonotypes were shared (around 3,000) than among newly diagnosed patients (about 950).

Documented time point: persistent/refractory GD, antithyroid drugs over 5 years with positive TRAb. There was RNA extracted from PBMCs, and the TCR library was made from it. This clonotype was observed a few times. Its antigen is still unknown. The CDR3 spans 15 residues. The V gene's germline CDR1 is DFQATT and CDR2 SNEGSKA (reference sequence). V lost 0 bases and J 6 bases, leaving 17 bases between the germline ends. The authors built TCR beta libraries using iRepertoire HTBI primers and Arm-PCR of CDR3 regions. TCRdb passed the multiplex PCR reads through MiXCR, listing each CDR3 protein once. Found here are approximately 400,000 distinct CDR3 sequences, 20% to 25% of them singletons; the top ten hold around 26%.

Sequencing used peripheral blood mononuclear cells (PBMCs), obtained when the disease was refractory, from a patient treated with antithyroid drugs. The rearrangement joins TRBV20-1 to TRBJ1-2, with D possibly being TRBD1 (6 bases). The clonotype originates from a female donor with Graves disease. The DNA for the CDR3 is TGCAGTGCTAGAGATCAGAACAGGGTGGTCAATGGCTACACCTTC. Translated, it gives CSARDQNRVVNGYTF.